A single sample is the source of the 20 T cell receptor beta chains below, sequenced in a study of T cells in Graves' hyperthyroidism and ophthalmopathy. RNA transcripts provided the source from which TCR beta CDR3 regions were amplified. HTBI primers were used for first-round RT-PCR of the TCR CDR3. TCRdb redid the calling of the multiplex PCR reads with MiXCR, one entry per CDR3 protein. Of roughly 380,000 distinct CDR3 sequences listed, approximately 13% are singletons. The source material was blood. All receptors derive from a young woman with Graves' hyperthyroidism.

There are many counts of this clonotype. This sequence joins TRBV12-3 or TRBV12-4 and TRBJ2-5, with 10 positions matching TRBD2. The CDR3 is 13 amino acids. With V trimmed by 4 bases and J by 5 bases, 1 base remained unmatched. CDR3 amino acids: CASSSGLAETQYF. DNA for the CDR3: TGTGCCAGCAGTTCGGGACTAGCGGAGACCCAGTACTTC.

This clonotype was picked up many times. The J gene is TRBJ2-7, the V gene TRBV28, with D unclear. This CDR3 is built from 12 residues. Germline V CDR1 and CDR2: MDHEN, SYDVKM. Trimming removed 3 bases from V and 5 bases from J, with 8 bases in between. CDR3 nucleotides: TGTGCCAGCAGTTTTTTTTCCCACGAGCAGTACTTC. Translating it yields CASSFFSHEQYF. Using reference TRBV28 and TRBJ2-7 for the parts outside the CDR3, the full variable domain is DVKVTQSSRYLVKRTGEKVFLECVQDMDHENMFWYRQDPGLGLRLIYFSYDVKMKEKGDIPEGYSVSREKKERFSLILESASTNQTSMYLCASSFFSHEQYFGPGTRLTVT.

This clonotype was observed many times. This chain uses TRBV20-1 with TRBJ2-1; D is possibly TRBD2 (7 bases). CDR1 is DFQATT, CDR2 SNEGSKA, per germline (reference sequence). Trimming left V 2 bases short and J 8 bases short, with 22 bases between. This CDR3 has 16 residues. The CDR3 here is CSARSEPGEGLHEQFF. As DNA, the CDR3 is TGCAGTGCTAGAAGCGAGCCAGGGGAGGGGCTCCATGAGCAGTTCTTC.

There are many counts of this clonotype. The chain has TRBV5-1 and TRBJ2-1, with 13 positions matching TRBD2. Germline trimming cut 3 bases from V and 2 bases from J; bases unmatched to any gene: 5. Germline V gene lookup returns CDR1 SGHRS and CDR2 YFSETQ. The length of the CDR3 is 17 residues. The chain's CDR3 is CASSWGLAGRAYNEQFF. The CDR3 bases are TGCGCCAGCAGCTGGGGACTAGCGGGGCGAGCCTACAATGAGCAGTTCTTC.

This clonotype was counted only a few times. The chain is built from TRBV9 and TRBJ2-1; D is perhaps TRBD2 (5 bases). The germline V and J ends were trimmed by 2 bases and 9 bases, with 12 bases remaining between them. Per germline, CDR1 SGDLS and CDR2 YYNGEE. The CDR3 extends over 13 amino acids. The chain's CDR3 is CASSVRGYGEQFF. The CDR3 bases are TGTGCCAGCAGCGTGCGCGGGTACGGTGAGCAGTTCTTC. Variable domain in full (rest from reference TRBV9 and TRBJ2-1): DSGVTQTPKHLITATGQRVTLRCSPRSGDLSVYWYQQSLDQGLQFLIQYYNGEERAKGNILERFSAQQFPDLHSELNLSSLELGDSALYFCASSVRGYGEQFFGPGTRLTVL.

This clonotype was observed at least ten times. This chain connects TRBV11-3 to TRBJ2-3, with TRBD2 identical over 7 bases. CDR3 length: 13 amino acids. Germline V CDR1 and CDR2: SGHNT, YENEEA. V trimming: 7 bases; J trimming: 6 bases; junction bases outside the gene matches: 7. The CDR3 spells CASKGGSSDTQYF. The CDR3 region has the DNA TGTGCCAGCAAGGGAGGGTCGAGCGATACGCAGTATTTT.

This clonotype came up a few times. CDR3 residues: CASRTPKSGNTIYF. The CDR3, as DNA: TGTGCCAGTAGGACCCCAAAGTCTGGAAACACCATATATTTT. The gene calls are TRBV19 and TRBJ1-3, with D unclear. The CDR3 loop spans 14 amino acids. The V end lost 6 bases, the J end lost 1 base, and 10 bases lay between the germline ends. Germline V gene data show CDR1 as LNHDA and CDR2 as SQIVND (reference sequence).

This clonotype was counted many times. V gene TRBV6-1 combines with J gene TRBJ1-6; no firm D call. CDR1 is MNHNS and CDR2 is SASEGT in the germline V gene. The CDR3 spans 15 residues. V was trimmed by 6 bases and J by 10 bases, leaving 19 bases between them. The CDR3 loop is CASRAQALGNSPLHF. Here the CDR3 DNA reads TGTGCCAGCAGAGCCCAGGCGTTGGGGAACTCACCCCTCCACTTT.

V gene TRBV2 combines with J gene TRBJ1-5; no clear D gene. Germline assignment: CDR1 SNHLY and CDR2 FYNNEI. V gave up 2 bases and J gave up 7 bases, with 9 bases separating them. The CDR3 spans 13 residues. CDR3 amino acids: CASSESPGQPQHF. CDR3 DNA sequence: TGTGCCAGCAGTGAATCGCCCGGACAGCCCCAGCATTTT.

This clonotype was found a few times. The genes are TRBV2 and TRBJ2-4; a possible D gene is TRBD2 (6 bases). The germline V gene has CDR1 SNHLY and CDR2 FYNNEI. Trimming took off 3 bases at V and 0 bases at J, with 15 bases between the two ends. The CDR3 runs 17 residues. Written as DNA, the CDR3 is TGTGCCAGCAGTGACCCCCGGAGGGGATTAGCCAAAAACATTCAGTACTTC. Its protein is CASSDPRRGLAKNIQYF.

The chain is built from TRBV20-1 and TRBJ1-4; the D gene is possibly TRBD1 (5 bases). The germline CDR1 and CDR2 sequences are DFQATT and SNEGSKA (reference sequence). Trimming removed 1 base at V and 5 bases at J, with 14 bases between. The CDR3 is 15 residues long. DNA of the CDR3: TGCAGTGCTAGAGCGACGCGGGGCTGGAATGAAAAACTGTTTTTT. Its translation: CSARATRGWNEKLFF.

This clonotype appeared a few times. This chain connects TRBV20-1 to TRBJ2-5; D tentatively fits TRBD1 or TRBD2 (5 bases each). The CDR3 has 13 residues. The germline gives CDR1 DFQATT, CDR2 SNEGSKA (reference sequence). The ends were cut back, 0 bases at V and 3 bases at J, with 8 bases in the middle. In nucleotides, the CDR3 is TGCAGTGCTAGAGATATGGGGGAAGAGACCCAGTACTTC. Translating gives CSARDMGEETQYF.

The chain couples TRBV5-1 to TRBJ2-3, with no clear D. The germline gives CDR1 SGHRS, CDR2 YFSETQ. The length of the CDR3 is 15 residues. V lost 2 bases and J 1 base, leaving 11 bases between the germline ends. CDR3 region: CASSFSLRGTDTQYF. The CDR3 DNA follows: TGCGCCAGCAGCTTCTCCCTTCGGGGCACAGATACGCAGTATTTT.

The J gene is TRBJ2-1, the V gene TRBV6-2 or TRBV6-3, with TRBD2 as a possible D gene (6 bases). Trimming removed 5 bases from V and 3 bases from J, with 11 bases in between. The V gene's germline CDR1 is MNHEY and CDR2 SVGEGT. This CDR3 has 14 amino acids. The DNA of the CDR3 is TGTGCCAGCAGTCCGGGACTCAACTACAATGAGCAGTTCTTC. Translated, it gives CASSPGLNYNEQFF.

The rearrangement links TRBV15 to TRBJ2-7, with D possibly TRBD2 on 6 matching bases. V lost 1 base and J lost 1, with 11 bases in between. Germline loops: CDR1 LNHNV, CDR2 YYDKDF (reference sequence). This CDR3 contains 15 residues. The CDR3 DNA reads TGTGCCACCAGCAGAGCCGGGAGCAGGTCCTACGAGCAGTACTTC. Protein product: CATSRAGSRSYEQYF.

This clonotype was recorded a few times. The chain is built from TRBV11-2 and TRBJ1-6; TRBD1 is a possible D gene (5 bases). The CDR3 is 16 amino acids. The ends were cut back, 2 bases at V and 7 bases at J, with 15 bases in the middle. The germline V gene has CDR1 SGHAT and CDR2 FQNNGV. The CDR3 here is CASSLYIQGGNSPLHF. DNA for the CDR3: TGTGCCAGCAGCTTATATATCCAGGGCGGAAATTCACCCCTCCACTTT.

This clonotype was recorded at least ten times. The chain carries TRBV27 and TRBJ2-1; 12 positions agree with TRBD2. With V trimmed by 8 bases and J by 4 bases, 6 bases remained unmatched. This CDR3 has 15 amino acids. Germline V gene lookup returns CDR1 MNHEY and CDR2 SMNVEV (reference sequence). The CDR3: CASRLAGVAYNEQFF. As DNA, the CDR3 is TGTGCCAGCCGACTAGCGGGAGTGGCGTACAATGAGCAGTTCTTC.

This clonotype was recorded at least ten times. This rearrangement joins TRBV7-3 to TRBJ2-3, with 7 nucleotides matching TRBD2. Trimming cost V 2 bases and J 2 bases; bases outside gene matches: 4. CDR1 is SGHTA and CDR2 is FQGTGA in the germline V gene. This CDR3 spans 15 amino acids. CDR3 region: CASSLQGGITDTQYF. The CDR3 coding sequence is TGTGCCAGCAGCTTACAGGGAGGGATCACAGATACGCAGTATTTT.

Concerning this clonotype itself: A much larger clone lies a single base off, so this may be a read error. The CDR3 region has the DNA TGCAGCGTGAATCCGGGATCGTCCCTCTATGGCTACACCTTC. This codes for CSVNPGSSLYGYTF. The chain couples TRBV29-1 to TRBJ1-2; D remains unclear. CDR3 size: 14 residues. Trimming cost V 6 bases and J 4 bases, with 18 bases left between them. Germline V CDR1 and CDR2: SQVTM, ANQGSEA.

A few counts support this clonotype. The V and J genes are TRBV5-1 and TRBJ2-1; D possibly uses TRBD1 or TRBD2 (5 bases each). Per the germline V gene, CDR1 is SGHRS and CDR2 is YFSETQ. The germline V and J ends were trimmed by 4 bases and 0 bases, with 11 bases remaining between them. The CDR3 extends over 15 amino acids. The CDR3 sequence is CASSPGADSYNEQFF. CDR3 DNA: TGCGCCAGCAGCCCCGGGGCAGACTCCTACAATGAGCAGTTCTTC. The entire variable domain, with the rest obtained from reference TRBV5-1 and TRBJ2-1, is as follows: KAGVTQTPRYLIKTRGQQVTLSCSPISGHRSVSWYQQTPGQGLQFLFEYFSETQRNKGNFPGRFSGRQFSNSRSEMNVSTLELGDSALYLCASSPGADSYNEQFFGPGTRLTVL.